This T cell receptor beta chain was documented in a study of blood T cell repertoires in COVID-19. Study background: The study drew acute and convalescent COVID-19 samples from the United States, Italy and Spain. The cDNA or gDNA used as material had been derived from T cells, B-cell-depleted T cells, or PBMCs.

The V segment lost 3 bases and the J segment 5 bases; nucleotides outside the gene matches: 7. CDR1 SNHLY and CDR2 FYNNEI come from the germline V gene. This CDR3 contains 15 residues. Source study methods: Reference gene primer amplification gave estimated nucleated cell counts. The method was immunoSEQ multiplex PCR; TCRdb's version includes in-frame clones alone and lacks a portion of them. Clonal size and the V and J genes are those of that table, whereas D and trimming came from the DNA. The data contain 650,000 to 800,000 clones, over 80% of them singletons. This TCR was recovered from a woman aged 18-29 years with acute or convalescent COVID-19. The sample consisted of peripheral blood. The V call is TRBV2, the J call TRBJ1-1; 9 nucleotides agree with TRBD1. The CDR3 spells CASSELDRGGTEAFF. The CDR3 nucleotides read TGTGCCAGCAGTGAGTTAGACAGGGGGGGGACTGAAGCTTTCTTT.